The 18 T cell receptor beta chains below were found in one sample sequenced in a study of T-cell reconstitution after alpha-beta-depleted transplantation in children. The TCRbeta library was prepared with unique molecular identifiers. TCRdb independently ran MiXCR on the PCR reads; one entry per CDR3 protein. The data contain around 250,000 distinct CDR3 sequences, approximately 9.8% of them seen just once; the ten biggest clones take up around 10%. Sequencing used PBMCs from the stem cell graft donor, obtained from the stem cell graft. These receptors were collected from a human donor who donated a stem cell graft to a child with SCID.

The chain's CDR3 is CASSQSTWDRGLYEQYF. The DNA of the CDR3 is TGTGCCAGCAGTCAATCCACCTGGGACAGGGGCCTCTACGAGCAGTACTTC. The J gene is TRBJ2-7, the V gene TRBV6-2 or TRBV6-3, with 10 positions matching TRBD1. This CDR3 region has 17 residues. After removal of 5 bases from V and 3 bases from J, the junction contained 13 bases not matched to a gene. Germline CDR1 is MNHEY and CDR2 is SVGEGT.

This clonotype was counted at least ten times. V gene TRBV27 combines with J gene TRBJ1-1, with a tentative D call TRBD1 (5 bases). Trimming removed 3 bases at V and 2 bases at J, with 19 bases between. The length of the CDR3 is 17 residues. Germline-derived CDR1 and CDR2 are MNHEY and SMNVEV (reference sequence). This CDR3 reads CASSFVRGVGTNTEAFF. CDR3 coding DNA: TGTGCCAGCAGTTTTGTCCGGGGGGTGGGCACCAACACTGAAGCTTTCTTT.

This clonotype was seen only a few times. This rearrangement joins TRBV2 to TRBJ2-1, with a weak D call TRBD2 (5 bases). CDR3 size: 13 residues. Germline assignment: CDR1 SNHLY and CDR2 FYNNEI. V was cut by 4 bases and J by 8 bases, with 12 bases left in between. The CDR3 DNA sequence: TGTGCCAGCAGTGGTTCCTCGGGGTATGAGCAGTTCTTC. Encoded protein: CASSGSSGYEQFF.

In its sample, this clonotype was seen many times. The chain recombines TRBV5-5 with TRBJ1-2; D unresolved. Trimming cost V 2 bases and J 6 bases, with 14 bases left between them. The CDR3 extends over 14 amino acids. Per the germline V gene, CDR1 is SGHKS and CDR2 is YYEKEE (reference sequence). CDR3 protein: CASSFPNLWDGYTF. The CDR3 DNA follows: TGTGCCAGCAGCTTTCCTAACCTCTGGGATGGCTACACCTTC.

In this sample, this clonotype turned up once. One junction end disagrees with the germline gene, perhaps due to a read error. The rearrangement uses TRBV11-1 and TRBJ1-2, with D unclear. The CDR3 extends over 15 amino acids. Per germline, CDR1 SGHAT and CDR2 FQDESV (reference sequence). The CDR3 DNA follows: TGTGCCAGCAGCCTCCGGCCGGGTCCTTTTTATGGCTTCACCTTC. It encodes CASSLRPGPFYGFTF.

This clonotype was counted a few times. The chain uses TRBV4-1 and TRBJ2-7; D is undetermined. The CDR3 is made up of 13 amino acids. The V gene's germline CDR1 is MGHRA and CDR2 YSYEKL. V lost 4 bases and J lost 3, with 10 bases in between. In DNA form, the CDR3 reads TGCGCCAGCAGCCCCCTAGTGCGCTACGAGCAGTACTTC. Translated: CASSPLVRYEQYF.

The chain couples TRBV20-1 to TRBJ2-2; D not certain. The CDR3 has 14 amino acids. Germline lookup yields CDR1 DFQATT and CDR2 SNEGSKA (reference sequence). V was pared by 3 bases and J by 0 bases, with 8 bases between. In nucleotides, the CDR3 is TGCAGTGCTAGTTCGTTAACGAACACCGGGGAGCTGTTTTTT. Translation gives CSASSLTNTGELFF.

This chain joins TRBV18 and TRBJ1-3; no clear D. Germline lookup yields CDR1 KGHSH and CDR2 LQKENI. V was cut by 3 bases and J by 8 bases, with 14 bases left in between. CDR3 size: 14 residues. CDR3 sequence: CASSPIITADTIYF. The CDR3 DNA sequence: TGTGCCAGCTCACCTATTATAACCGCGGACACCATATATTTT.

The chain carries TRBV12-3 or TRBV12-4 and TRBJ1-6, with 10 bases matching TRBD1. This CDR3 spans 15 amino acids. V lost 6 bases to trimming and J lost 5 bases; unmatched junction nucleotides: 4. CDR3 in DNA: TGTGCCAGCAGCCCCGACAGGGGGCATAATTCACCCCTCCACTTT. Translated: CASSPDRGHNSPLHF.

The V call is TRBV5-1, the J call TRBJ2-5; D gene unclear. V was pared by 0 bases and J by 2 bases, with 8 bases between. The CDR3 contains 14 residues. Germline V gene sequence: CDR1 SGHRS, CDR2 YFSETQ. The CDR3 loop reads CASSLGAAQETQYF. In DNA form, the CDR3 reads TGCGCCAGCAGCTTGGGCGCCGCACAAGAGACCCAGTACTTC. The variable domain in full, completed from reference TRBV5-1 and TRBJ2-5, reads KAGVTQTPRYLIKTRGQQVTLSCSPISGHRSVSWYQQTPGQGLQFLFEYFSETQRNKGNFPGRFSGRQFSNSRSEMNVSTLELGDSALYLCASSLGAAQETQYFGPGTRLLVL.

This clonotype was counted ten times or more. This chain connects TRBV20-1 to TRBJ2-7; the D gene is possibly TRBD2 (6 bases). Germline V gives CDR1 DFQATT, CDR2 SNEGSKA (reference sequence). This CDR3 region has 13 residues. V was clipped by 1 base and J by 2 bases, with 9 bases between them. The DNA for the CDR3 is TGCAGTGCTAGAGGGACTACTACCTACGAGCAGTACTTC. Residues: CSARGTTTYEQYF.

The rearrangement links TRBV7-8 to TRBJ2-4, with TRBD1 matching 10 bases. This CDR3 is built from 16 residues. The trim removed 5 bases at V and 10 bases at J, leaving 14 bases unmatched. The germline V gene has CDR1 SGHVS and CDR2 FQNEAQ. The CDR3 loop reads CASSPGPGQGPHIQYF. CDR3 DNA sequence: TGTGCCAGCAGCCCGGGACCGGGACAGGGGCCCCATATTCAGTACTTC.

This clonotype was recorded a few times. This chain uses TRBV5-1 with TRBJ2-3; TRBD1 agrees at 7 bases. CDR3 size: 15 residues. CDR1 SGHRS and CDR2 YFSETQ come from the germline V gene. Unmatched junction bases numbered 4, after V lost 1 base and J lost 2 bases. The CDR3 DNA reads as TGCGCCAGCAGCTTGTCGGGACAGTTCACAGATACGCAGTATTTT. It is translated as CASSLSGQFTDTQYF.

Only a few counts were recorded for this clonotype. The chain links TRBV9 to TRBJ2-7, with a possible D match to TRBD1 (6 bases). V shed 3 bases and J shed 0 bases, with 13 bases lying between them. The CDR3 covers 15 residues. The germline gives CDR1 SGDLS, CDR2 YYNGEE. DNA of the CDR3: TGTGCCAGCAGCGCAACAGGGTCGAACTCCTACGAGCAGTACTTC. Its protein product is CASSATGSNSYEQYF.

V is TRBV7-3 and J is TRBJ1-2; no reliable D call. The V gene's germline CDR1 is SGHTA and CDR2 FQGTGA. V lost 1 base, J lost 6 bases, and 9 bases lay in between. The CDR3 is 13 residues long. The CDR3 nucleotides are TGTGCCAGCAGCTTAATTGGGGAGGATGGCTACACCTTC. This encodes CASSLIGEDGYTF.

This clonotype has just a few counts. The CDR3 reads CASSYPRIKDQETQYF. CDR3 bases: TGTGCCAGCAGTTACCCTCGGATAAAAGATCAAGAGACCCAGTACTTC. The chain has TRBV6-5 and TRBJ2-5, with D hard to call. V was pared by 2 bases and J by 2 bases, with 15 bases between. The CDR3 runs 16 residues. CDR1 MNHEY and CDR2 SVGAGI come from the germline V gene.

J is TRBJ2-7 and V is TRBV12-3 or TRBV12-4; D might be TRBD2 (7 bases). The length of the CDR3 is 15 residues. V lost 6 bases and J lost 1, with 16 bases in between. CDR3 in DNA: TGTGCCAGCAGGCCTGGCGGGGGCCAATCCTACGAGCAGTACTTC. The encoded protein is CASRPGGGQSYEQYF.

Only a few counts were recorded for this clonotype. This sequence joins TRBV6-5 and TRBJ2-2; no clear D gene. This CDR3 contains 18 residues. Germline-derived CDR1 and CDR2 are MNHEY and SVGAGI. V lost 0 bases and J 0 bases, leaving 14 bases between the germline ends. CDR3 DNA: TGTGCCAGCAGTTACTCGGGGTGGCAACCTACGAACACCGGGGAGCTGTTTTTT. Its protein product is CASSYSGWQPTNTGELFF.